These 14 T cell receptor beta chains were all obtained from the same sample, sequenced in a study of spatial heterogeneity in lung cancer (dated by TCRdb to 2018 to 2020). Libraries were prepared through 5' RACE. The sequencer was a NextSeq 500. TCRdb passed the public sequencing reads through fastp at Q25 and MiXCR, retaining productive beta sequences. Each entry merges the rows of one CDR3 protein and shows their most common DNA and genes. The sample yields some 7,300 distinct CDR3 sequences; 19% were counted once. The leading ten clones occupy 18% of the sample. Read against the paper, the sample's time point label means: sample taken at primary tumor resection. Without any cell sorting, TCR sequencing was performed on whole RNA extracted either from tumor and nontumor lung tissue or from cryopreserved PBMC samples. This specimen was PBMCs, taken at surgery. These receptors all come from a female donor with early-stage non-small cell lung cancer.

Sample share makes this clonotype medium-sized. The J gene is TRBJ2-1, the V gene TRBV20-1; 12 bases map to TRBD2. Per germline, CDR1 DFQATT and CDR2 SNEGSKA (reference sequence). Trimming cost V 3 bases and J 2 bases; bases outside gene matches: 5. The CDR3 totals 16 residues. CDR3 coding DNA: TGCAGTGCTAGGGAGCTAGCGGGGGGGCCCTACAATGAGCAGTTCTTC. Residues: CSARELAGGPYNEQFF.

This clonotype was seen once. DNA of the CDR3: TGCGCCAGCAGGAGTATCCCGGGGGACTACAATGAGCAGTTCTTC. Its translation is CASRSIPGDYNEQFF. The chain has TRBV5-1 and TRBJ2-1, with a tentative D call TRBD2 (6 bases). Germline V gives CDR1 SGHRS, CDR2 YFSETQ. Deletions cut 5 bases from V and 3 bases from J, with 15 bases between. The CDR3 has 15 amino acids. Variable domain in full (rest from reference TRBV5-1 and TRBJ2-1): KAGVTQTPRYLIKTRGQQVTLSCSPISGHRSVSWYQQTPGQGLQFLFEYFSETQRNKGNFPGRFSGRQFSNSRSEMNVSTLELGDSALYLCASRSIPGDYNEQFFGPGTRLTVL.

There are many counts of this clonotype. The chain is built from TRBV5-1 and TRBJ1-2, with D possibly being TRBD1 (5 bases). CDR1 SGHRS and CDR2 YFSETQ come from the germline V gene. The CDR3 contains 15 residues. The V gene lost 0 bases and the J gene lost 2 bases, with 11 bases spanning the gap. The CDR3 sequence is CASSLDGAPNYGYTF. The CDR3 coding sequence is TGCGCCAGCAGCTTGGATGGGGCTCCGAACTATGGCTACACCTTC.

Within the sample, this clonotype is medium-sized. The rearrangement uses TRBV24-1 and TRBJ1-1, with D perhaps TRBD1 (5 bases). Germline V gene data show CDR1 as KGHDR and CDR2 as SFDVKD. The CDR3 is 13 residues long. The V gene lost 5 bases and the J gene lost 4 bases, with 10 bases spanning the gap. CDR3 protein: CATSAGGTTEAFF. The CDR3 region has the DNA TGTGCCACCAGTGCCGGGGGTACCACTGAAGCTTTCTTT.

This clonotype was found many times. J is TRBJ2-3 and V is TRBV6-2 or TRBV6-3; 8 bases line up with TRBD1. This CDR3 region has 14 residues. Trimming took 8 bases from V and 4 from J; bases not matched to a gene: 8. Germline V gene data show CDR1 as MNHEY and CDR2 as SVGEGT. The CDR3 protein is CASHGQGMADTQYF. The DNA for the CDR3 is TGTGCCAGCCACGGACAGGGTATGGCAGATACGCAGTATTTT.

This chain connects TRBV28 to TRBJ1-5, with D uncertain. CDR3 length: 17 amino acids. Trimming pared 3 bases from V and 2 bases from J, leaving 17 bases between. Germline V gene sequence: CDR1 MDHEN, CDR2 SYDVKM. This CDR3 reads CASSLSGFVVGNQPQHF. CDR3 DNA sequence: TGTGCCAGCAGTTTGTCGGGGTTCGTAGTAGGCAATCAGCCCCAGCATTTT.

The chain joins TRBV27 to TRBJ2-7; D call uncertain. Trimming pared 5 bases from V and 3 bases from J, leaving 11 bases between. CDR3 length: 13 residues. Looked up from germline, CDR1 is MNHEY and CDR2 is SMNVEV (reference sequence). The CDR3 is CASSPDGSYEQYF. In DNA, the CDR3 is TGTGCCAGCAGTCCAGACGGCAGCTACGAGCAGTACTTC.

This clonotype was detected ten times or more. The chain employs TRBV12-3 or TRBV12-4 and TRBJ1-2; D uncertain. The CDR3 spans 13 residues. V gave up 7 bases and J gave up 4 bases, with 13 bases separating them. DNA for the CDR3: TGTGCCAGCACCCACCCCGATGTCTATGGCTACACCTTC. This codes for CASTHPDVYGYTF.

The CDR3 loop is CASSARADGGYEQFF. The CDR3, as DNA: TGTGCCAGCAGCGCAAGGGCGGACGGGGGTTATGAGCAGTTCTTC. The chain is built from TRBV9 and TRBJ2-1; perhaps TRBD2 as D (6 bases). The CDR3 has 15 residues. Germline loops: CDR1 SGDLS, CDR2 YYNGEE. Trimming removed 3 bases from V and 8 bases from J, with 18 bases in between.

This clonotype came up a few times. V gene TRBV20-1 combines with J gene TRBJ2-7, with D perhaps given as TRBD1 or TRBD2 (5 bases each). V was cut by 1 base and J by 4 bases, with 26 bases left in between. This CDR3 spans 18 amino acids. The germline CDR1 and CDR2 sequences are DFQATT and SNEGSKA (reference sequence). CDR3 residues: CSARGWRQGYSEGYEQYF. CDR3 DNA sequence: TGCAGTGCTAGAGGATGGAGGCAGGGCTACTCAGAGGGTTACGAGCAGTACTTC.

The gene calls are TRBV4-3 and TRBJ2-4; the match to TRBD1 covers 12 bases. Germline V lookup: CDR1 LGHNA, CDR2 YSLEER. The trim removed 2 bases at V and 6 bases at J, leaving 5 bases unmatched. The CDR3 is made up of 16 amino acids. CDR3 DNA sequence: TGCGCCAGCAGCCAAACGGTGGGACAGGGGGCAAACATTCAGTACTTC. Amino acid sequence: CASSQTVGQGANIQYF.

The rearrangement joins TRBV19 to TRBJ2-2; D is ambiguous. This CDR3 region has 13 residues. V lost 7 bases, J lost 2 bases, and 8 bases lay in between. Germline CDR1 LNHDA, CDR2 SQIVND (reference sequence). DNA of the CDR3: TGTGCCAGTACCTACATAAACACCGGGGAGCTGTTTTTT. This translates into CASTYINTGELFF.

The table lists this clonotype with a few counts. The rearrangement joins TRBV5-1 to TRBJ2-7, with unresolved D. Germline CDR1 reads SGHRS; CDR2 reads YFSETQ. The CDR3 is 13 residues long. V was trimmed by 3 bases and J by 3 bases, leaving 10 bases between them. CDR3 sequence reads: CASSSSRGYEQYF. The CDR3 region has the DNA TGCGCCAGCAGCTCGTCAAGAGGCTACGAGCAGTACTTC. Complete variable domain (other parts from reference TRBV5-1 and TRBJ2-7): KAGVTQTPRYLIKTRGQQVTLSCSPISGHRSVSWYQQTPGQGLQFLFEYFSETQRNKGNFPGRFSGRQFSNSRSEMNVSTLELGDSALYLCASSSSRGYEQYFGPGTRLTVT.

This clonotype was seen at least ten times. V is TRBV19 and J is TRBJ1-5, with TRBD1 as a possible D gene (5 bases). This CDR3 is built from 12 residues. Deletions cut 3 bases from V and 6 bases from J, with 6 bases between. In germline, CDR1 is LNHDA, CDR2 SQIVND (reference sequence). In DNA form, the CDR3 reads TGTGCCAGTAGTATCGGGGGTCAGCCCCAGCATTTT. Translation gives CASSIGGQPQHF.